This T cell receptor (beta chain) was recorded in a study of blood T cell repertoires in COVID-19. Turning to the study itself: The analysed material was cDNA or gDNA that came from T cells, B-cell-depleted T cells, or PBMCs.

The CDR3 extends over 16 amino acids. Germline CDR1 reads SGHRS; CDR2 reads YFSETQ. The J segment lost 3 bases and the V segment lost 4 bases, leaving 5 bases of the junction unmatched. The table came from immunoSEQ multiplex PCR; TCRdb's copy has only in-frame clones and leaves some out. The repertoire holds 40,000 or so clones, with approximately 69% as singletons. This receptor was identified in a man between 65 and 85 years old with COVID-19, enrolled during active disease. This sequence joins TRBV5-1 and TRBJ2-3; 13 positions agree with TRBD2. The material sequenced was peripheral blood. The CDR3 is CASSIRTSGSTDTQYF. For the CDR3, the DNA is TGCGCCAGCAGCATAAGGACTAGCGGGAGTACAGATACGCAGTATTTT.